This T cell receptor (beta chain) was captured by sequencing in a study of cytomegalovirus exposure and HLA in healthy donors. The germline CDR1 and CDR2 sequences are LGHNA and YSLEER. The CDR3 covers 15 residues. J was trimmed by 7 bases and V by 1 base; bases with no gene match: 7. The PCR made use of 60 Vbeta and 13 Jbeta primers. TCRdb's table, derived via immunoSEQ multiplex PCR, lists solely in-frame clones and lacks some. The table has roughly 130,000 clones, 75% to 85% seen once. J is TRBJ2-7 and V is TRBV4-3, with 10 bases fitting TRBD2. This sequence was found in a male donor in good health and CMV-seropositive. Material: PBMCs. The chain's CDR3 is CASSQGLAGEEEQYF. The CDR3 region has the DNA TGCGCCAGCAGCCAAGGACTAGCGGGCGAAGAGGAGCAGTACTTC.